The clone carrying this TCR beta chain was observed many times. Antigen: not known. This sample is drawn from a study of T cells in Graves' hyperthyroidism and ophthalmopathy. Findings and caveats of the study: Most clonotypes expanded in the thyroid (above 0.001) were also present in blood. In the analysis, a 13 V-J model separated ophthalmopathy from stable hyperthyroidism.

Germline V gene sequence: CDR1 SGHAT, CDR2 FQNNGV. The CDR3 sequence is 14 residues long. V was shortened by 4 bases and J by 3 bases, with 9 bases between the two germline ends. The source material, RNA transcripts, was used to amplify TCR beta CDR3 regions. TCR CDR3 underwent first-round RT-PCR with the HTBI primer set. MiXCR, applied by TCRdb to the multiplex PCR reads, yields one record per CDR3 protein. The sample has some 550,000 distinct CDR3 sequences; around 20% are singletons. Patients aged 18 to 65 had newly diagnosed hyperthyroidism lasting under 2 months. The clonotype comes from a man aged 18-30 years with Graves' hyperthyroidism. Sequenced input: blood. V usage is TRBV11-2 and J usage is TRBJ2-2; D perhaps matches TRBD2 (6 bases). The CDR3, as DNA: TGTGCCAGCAGCTGGGGACTTGACACCGGGGAGCTGTTTTTT. It translates to CASSWGLDTGELFF.